This TCR beta chain was documented in a study of OX40 agonist ivuxolimab in advanced cancers. Study findings and constraints: Antigens targeted by the expanded peripheral T cells were not determined.

Clones were read by immunoSEQ multiplex PCR, and TCRdb kept only the in-frame ones, dropping some. The repertoire holds tens of thousands of clones, with roughly nine tenths as singletons. Per germline, CDR1 SGDLS and CDR2 YYNGEE. The CDR3 has 15 amino acids. The V gene lost 0 bases and the J gene lost 2 bases, with 9 bases spanning the gap. As regards this clone: What it binds is not known.

This chain links TRBV9 with TRBJ2-1, with D possibly TRBD1 on 5 matching bases. This specimen was CD4+ or CD8+ T cells sorted from blood, taken in a trial of the OX40 agonist ivuxolimab. The sequence was obtained from an adult with an advanced solid tumor such as melanoma, head and neck, liver or kidney cancer. As DNA, the CDR3 is TGTGCCAGCAGCGTAGATGACAGAACCTACAATGAGCAGTTCTTC. It translates to CASSVDDRTYNEQFF.